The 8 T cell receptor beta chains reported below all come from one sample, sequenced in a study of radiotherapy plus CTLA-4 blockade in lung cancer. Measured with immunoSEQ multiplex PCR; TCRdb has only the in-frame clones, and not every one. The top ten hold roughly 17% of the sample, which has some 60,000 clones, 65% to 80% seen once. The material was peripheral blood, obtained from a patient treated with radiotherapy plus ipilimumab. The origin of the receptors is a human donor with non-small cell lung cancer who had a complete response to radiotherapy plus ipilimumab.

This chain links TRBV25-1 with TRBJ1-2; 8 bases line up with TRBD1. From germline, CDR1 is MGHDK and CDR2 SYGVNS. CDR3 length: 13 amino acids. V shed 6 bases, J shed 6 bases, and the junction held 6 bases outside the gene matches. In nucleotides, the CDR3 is TGTGCCAGCAGAAGGACAGGGTCGGATGGCTACACCTTC. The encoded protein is CASRRTGSDGYTF.

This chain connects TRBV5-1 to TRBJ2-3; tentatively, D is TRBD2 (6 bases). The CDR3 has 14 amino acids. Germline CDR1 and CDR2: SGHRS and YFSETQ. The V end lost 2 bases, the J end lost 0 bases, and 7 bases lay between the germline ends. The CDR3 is CASSFGTSTDTQYF. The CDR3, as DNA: TGCGCCAGCAGCTTTGGGACTAGCACAGATACGCAGTATTTT.

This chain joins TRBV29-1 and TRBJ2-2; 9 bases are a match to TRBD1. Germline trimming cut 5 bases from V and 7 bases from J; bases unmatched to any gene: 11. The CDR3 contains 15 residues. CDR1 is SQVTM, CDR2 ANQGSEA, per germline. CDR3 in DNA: TGCAGCGTTAATCAACAGGGGGCTGTTGGCGGGGAGCTGTTTTTT. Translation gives CSVNQQGAVGGELFF.

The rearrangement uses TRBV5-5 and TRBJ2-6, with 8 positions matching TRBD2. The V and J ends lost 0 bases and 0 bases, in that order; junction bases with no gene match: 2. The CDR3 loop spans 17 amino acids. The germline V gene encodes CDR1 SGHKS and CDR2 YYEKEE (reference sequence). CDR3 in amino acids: CASSLGAGVSGANVLTF. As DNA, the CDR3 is TGTGCCAGCAGCTTGGGAGCGGGGGTCTCTGGGGCCAACGTCCTGACTTTC.

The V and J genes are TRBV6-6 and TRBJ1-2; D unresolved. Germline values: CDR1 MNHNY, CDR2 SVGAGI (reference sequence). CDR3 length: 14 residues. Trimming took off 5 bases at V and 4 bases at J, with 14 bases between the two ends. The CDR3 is CASSSPGVSYGYTF. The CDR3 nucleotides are TGTGCCAGCAGTAGCCCTGGTGTTAGCTATGGCTACACCTTC.

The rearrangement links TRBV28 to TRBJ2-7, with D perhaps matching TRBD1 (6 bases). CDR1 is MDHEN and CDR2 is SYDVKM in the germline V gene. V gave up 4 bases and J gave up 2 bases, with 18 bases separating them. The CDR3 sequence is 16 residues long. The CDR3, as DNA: TGTGCCAGCAGTTCCTTCAGGGGCCTTCACCCCTACGAGCAGTACTTC. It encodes CASSSFRGLHPYEQYF.

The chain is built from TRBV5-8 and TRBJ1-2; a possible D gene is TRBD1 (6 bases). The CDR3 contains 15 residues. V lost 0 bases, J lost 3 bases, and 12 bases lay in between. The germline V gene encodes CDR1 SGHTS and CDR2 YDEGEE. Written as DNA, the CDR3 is TGTGCCAGCAGCTTGGCAGGGGCGCGGGACTATGGCTACACCTTC. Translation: CASSLAGARDYGYTF.

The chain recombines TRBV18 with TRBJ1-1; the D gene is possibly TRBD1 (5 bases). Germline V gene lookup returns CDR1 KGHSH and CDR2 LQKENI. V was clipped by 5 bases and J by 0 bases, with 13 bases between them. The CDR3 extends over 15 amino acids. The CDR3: CASSSADSLNTEAFF. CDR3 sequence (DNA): TGTGCCAGCTCATCCGCTGACAGCTTGAACACTGAAGCTTTCTTT.